The source of this TCR beta chain is a study of cytomegalovirus exposure and HLA in healthy donors. Study information: Previous work identified 100 million or so unique TCR beta sequences from around 200 million T cells. HLA-typed donors contributed some 85 million unique TCRs, which were held in an early data release. General study points: Several of the most significant clusters appeared, in a later analysis, to be linked to common viral pathogens.

The CDR3 loop spans 13 amino acids. Unmatched junction bases numbered 7, after V lost 4 bases and J lost 6 bases. Germline V gene lookup returns CDR1 SQVTM and CDR2 ANQGSEA. With regard to this clone: The antigen is not known.

Vbeta (60) and Jbeta (13) primers were used in the PCR. Original handling: In a later analysis, about 9.9 million of 83 million or so unique beta chains occurred in at least two donors. The assay was immunoSEQ multiplex PCR, and TCRdb's table has in-frame clones only and misses some. That table supplies the V and J calls and clone size; D and trimming were determined from the DNA. The sample records roughly 100,000 clones, around 70% being singletons. The sequence came from a man under 40 in good health and CMV-seronegative. This chain joins TRBV29-1 and TRBJ2-7; the match to TRBD1 covers 9 bases. Sequencing was performed on PBMCs. Written as DNA, the CDR3 is TGCAGCGTTGGCCGGGACAGGGTGACCGAGCAGTACTTC. Encoded protein: CSVGRDRVTEQYF.